The 8 T cell receptor beta chains presented below share a single source sample, sequenced in a study of blood T cell repertoires in COVID-19. Clones were sequenced by immunoSEQ multiplex PCR, and TCRdb holds only the in-frame ones, with some missing. This sample carries approximately 250,000 clones, about 87% of them seen once, and the ten largest clones take 4.1%. Sequenced material: PBMCs or T cells enriched from blood (not recorded which). These receptors were obtained from a woman in her 30s with acute COVID-19.

The gene calls are TRBV7-9 and TRBJ1-2; no clear D gene. The CDR3 totals 13 residues. V was cut by 1 base and J by 3 bases, with 6 bases left in between. Germline assignment: CDR1 SEHNR and CDR2 FQNEAQ (reference sequence). CDR3 protein: CASSLVADYGYTF. The CDR3 DNA sequence: TGTGCCAGCAGCTTAGTGGCAGACTATGGCTACACCTTC.

The gene calls are TRBV28 and TRBJ1-5; 7 bases are shared with TRBD1. Per the germline V gene, CDR1 is MDHEN and CDR2 is SYDVKM. The V and J ends lost 5 bases and 0 bases, in that order; junction bases with no gene match: 7. The CDR3 is made up of 16 amino acids. For the CDR3, the DNA is TGTGCCAGCAGTATTACCGGGACAGATAGCAATCAGCCCCAGCATTTT. Translated, it gives CASSITGTDSNQPQHF.

The chain links TRBV7-2 to TRBJ2-3, with D perhaps TRBD1 (5 bases). V dropped 5 bases and J dropped 2 bases, with 20 bases sitting between them. Germline CDR1 SGHTA, CDR2 FQGNSA. The CDR3 is 17 amino acids. The CDR3 nucleotides are TGTGCCAGCAGCAGAAGTCCGACAGAGGTCGACACAGATACGCAGTATTTT. This codes for CASSRSPTEVDTDTQYF. The entire variable domain, with the rest obtained from reference TRBV7-2 and TRBJ2-3, is as follows: GAGVSQSPSNKVTEKGKDVELRCDPISGHTALYWYRQSLGQGLEFLIYFQGNSAPDKSGLPSDRFSAERTGGSVSTLTIQRTQQEDSAVYLCASSRSPTEVDTDTQYFGPGTRLTVL.

DNA of the CDR3: TGTGCCAGCAGCTTACAGGGGAGCACTGAAGCTTTCTTT. As protein: CASSLQGSTEAFF. J is TRBJ1-1 and V is TRBV5-6; TRBD1 matches at 7 bases. From germline, CDR1 is SGHDT and CDR2 YYEEEE. V was clipped by 2 bases and J by 4 bases; unmatched bases: 2. The CDR3 has 13 amino acids. Drawing the rest from reference TRBV5-6 and TRBJ1-1, the complete variable domain is DAGVTQSPTHLIKTRGQQVTLRCSPKSGHDTVSWYQQALGQGPQFIFQYYEEEERQRGNFPDRFSGHQFPNYSSELNVNALLLGDSALYLCASSLQGSTEAFFGQGTRLTVV.

The rearrangement uses TRBV19 and TRBJ1-5, with 8 bases identical to TRBD1. V lost 4 bases and J lost 6; bases outside the gene matches: 11. CDR1 is LNHDA, CDR2 SQIVND, per germline (reference sequence). The CDR3 contains 16 residues. The CDR3 loop is CASSTLTGDGSQPQHF. In DNA form, the CDR3 reads TGTGCCAGTAGTACCTTGACAGGGGACGGGAGTCAGCCCCAGCATTTT.

The V and J genes are TRBV3-1 (or the pseudogene TRBV3-2) and TRBJ1-4; TRBD1 aligns across 9 bases. Germline CDR1 reads LGHDT; CDR2 reads YNNKEL (reference sequence). The CDR3 has 16 residues. The junction had 6 bases not matched to a gene; V was cut back by 2 bases and J by 5 bases. The CDR3 nucleotides are TGTGCCAGCAGCCAAAGTGAGACAGGGGGGAATGAAAAACTGTTTTTT. Protein: CASSQSETGGNEKLFF.

The chain couples TRBV24-1 to TRBJ2-3; TRBD2 matches at 12 bases. Trimming cost V 4 bases and J 0 bases; bases outside gene matches: 16. Looked up from germline, CDR1 is KGHDR and CDR2 is SFDVKD. The length of the CDR3 is 21 residues. The CDR3 loop reads CATSEQLGTSGFSFSTDTQYF. The CDR3 DNA is TGTGCCACCAGTGAACAGCTCGGGACTAGCGGGTTTTCTTTTAGCACAGATACGCAGTATTTT.

The chain links TRBV7-3 to TRBJ2-7; 7 bases match TRBD1. The CDR3 extends over 13 amino acids. The V gene's germline CDR1 is SGHTA and CDR2 FQGTGA. V gave up 2 bases and J gave up 10 bases; unmatched junction bases: 8. The CDR3 loop is CASSLGTEGYQYF. In DNA form, the CDR3 reads TGTGCCAGCAGCTTAGGGACAGAAGGTTATCAGTACTTC.